The text below deals with one T cell receptor (beta chain). Its matching antigen is unknown. The sample comes from a study of cytomegalovirus exposure and HLA in healthy donors. The CDR3 extends over 16 amino acids. Germline loops: CDR1 LNHDA, CDR2 SQIVND (reference sequence). V was pared by 3 bases and J by 5 bases, with 19 bases between. 60 Vbeta and 13 Jbeta primers were used in PCR. The method was immunoSEQ multiplex PCR; TCRdb's version includes in-frame clones alone and lacks a portion of them. Among 130,000 or so clones listed, about 77% were seen once. Study-wide findings and caveats: V- and J-gene trimming in TCR beta was tied to a missense DCLRE1C variant by an analysis performed later.

The sequence was collected from a man between 45 and 60 years old in good health and CMV-seronegative. This chain links TRBV19 with TRBJ1-1; tentative D call: TRBD1 (6 bases). Sequencing used PBMCs. The chain's CDR3 is CASSILPEYRVTEAFF. The CDR3 DNA reads TGTGCCAGTAGTATTCTTCCCGAATACAGGGTAACTGAAGCTTTCTTT.